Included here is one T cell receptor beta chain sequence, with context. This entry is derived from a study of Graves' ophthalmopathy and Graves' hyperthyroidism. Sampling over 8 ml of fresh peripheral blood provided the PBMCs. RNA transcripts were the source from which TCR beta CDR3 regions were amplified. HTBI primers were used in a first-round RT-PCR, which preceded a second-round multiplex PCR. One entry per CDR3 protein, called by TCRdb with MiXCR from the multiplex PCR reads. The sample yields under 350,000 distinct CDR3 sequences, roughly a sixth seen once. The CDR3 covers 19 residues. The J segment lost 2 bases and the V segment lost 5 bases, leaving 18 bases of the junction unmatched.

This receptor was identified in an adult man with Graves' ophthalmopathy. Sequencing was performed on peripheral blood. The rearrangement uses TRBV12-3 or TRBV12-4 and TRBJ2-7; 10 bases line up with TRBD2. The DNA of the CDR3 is TGTGCCAGCAGTCTATTAGCGGGAGGCTCTAAGGGGACAACCTACGAGCAGTACTTC. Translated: CASSLLAGGSKGTTYEQYF.